Below are 6 T cell receptor beta chains sequenced from a single sample in a study of CXCR3-negative and CXCR3-positive naive CD8 T cells. All TRB cDNA libraries came from 5' RACE performed with UMI labels. With the 5' RACE reads reprocessed, TCRdb shows one record per CDR3 protein and no DNA. The sample data list about 130,000 distinct CDR3 sequences. Sequences were obtained from naive CXCR3- CD8+ T cells from blood. Indicated subset: CD45RO-CCR7+CD27+CD95- naive CD8+ T cells lacking CXCR3 (TNR3-). These receptors were collected from a human donor in good health. Some clones in this sample may be carry-over from other donors' samples.

The chain is built from TRBV4-3 and TRBJ2-7. Germline CDR1 LGHNA, CDR2 YSLEER. There are 17 residues in the CDR3. CDR3 sequence: CASSQDLGQVRDYEQYF.

The chain employs TRBV28 and TRBJ2-1; as DNA is missing, the TRBD2 call by TCRdb cannot be tested. In germline, CDR1 is MDHEN, CDR2 SYDVKM. The length of the CDR3 is 15 residues. The CDR3 reads CASSQRTSTGHEQFF. The whole variable domain, filled in from reference TRBV28 and TRBJ2-1, reads DVKVTQSSRYLVKRTGEKVFLECVQDMDHENMFWYRQDPGLGLRLIYFSYDVKMKEKGDIPEGYSVSREKKERFSLILESASTNQTSMYLCASSQRTSTGHEQFFGPGTRLTVL.

This chain connects TRBV28 to TRBJ2-1; the D gene TCRdb calls, TRBD1, cannot be checked with no DNA. This CDR3 is built from 15 residues. Per the germline V gene, CDR1 is MDHEN and CDR2 is SYDVKM. This chain's CDR3 is CASSPWTGPRNEQFF.

The chain carries TRBV29-1 and TRBJ1-1. This CDR3 has 12 residues. The germline V gene has CDR1 SQVTM and CDR2 ANQGSEA. Here the CDR3 reads CSVGTANTEAFF.

The chain recombines TRBV12-3 or TRBV12-4 with TRBJ2-7. There are 13 residues in the CDR3. The CDR3 sequence: CASSDISGHEQYF.

The J gene is TRBJ2-1, the V gene TRBV27; TCRdb's D call of TRBD2 is untestable without DNA. This CDR3 contains 16 residues. Germline V gene data show CDR1 as MNHEY and CDR2 as SMNVEV (reference sequence). This CDR3 is CASSSLAGGPYSEQFF.